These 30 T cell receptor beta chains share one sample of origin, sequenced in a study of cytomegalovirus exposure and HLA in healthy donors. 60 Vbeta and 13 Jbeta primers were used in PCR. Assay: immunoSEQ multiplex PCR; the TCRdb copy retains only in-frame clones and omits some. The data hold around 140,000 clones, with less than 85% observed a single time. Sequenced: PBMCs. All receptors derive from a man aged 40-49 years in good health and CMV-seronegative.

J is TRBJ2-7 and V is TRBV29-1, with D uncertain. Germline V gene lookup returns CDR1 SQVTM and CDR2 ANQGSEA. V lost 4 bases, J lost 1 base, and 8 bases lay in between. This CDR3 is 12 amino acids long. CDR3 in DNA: TGCAGCGTTGGGAGCCTGTCCTACGAGCAGTACTTC. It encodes CSVGSLSYEQYF.

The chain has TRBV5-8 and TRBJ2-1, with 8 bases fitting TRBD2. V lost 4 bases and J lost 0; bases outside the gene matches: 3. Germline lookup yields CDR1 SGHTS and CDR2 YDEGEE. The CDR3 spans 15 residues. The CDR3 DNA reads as TGTGCCAGCAGCCTTAGCGGGACCTCCTACAATGAGCAGTTCTTC. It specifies CASSLSGTSYNEQFF. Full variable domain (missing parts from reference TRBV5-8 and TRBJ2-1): EAGVTQSPTHLIKTRGQQATLRCSPISGHTSVYWYQQALGLGLQFLLWYDEGEERNRGNFPPRFSGRQFPNYSSELNVNALELEDSALYLCASSLSGTSYNEQFFGPGTRLTVL.

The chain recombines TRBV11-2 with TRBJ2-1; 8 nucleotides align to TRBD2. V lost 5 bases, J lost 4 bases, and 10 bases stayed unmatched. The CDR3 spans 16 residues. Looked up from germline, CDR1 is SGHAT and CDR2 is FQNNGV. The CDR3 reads CASSLGAGGAYNEQFF. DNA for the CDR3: TGTGCCAGCAGCCTTGGGGCCGGGGGGGCGTACAATGAGCAGTTCTTC.

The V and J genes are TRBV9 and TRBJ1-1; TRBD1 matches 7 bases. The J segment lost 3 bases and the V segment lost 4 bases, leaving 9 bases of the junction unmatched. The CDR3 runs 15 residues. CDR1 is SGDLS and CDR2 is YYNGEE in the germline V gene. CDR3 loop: CASSPRTGFHTEAFF. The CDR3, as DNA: TGTGCCAGCAGCCCCCGGACAGGATTCCACACTGAAGCTTTCTTT.

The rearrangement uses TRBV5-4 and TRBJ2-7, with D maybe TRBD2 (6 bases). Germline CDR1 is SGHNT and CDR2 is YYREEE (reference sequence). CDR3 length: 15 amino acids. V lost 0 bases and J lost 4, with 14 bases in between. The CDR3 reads CASSLAGGEGYEQYF. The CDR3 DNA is TGTGCCAGCAGCTTGGCCGGGGGAGAGGGGTACGAGCAGTACTTC.

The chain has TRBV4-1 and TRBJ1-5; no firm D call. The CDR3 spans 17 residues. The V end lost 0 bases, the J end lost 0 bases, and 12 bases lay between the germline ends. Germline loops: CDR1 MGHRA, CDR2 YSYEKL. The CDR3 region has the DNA TGCGCCAGCAGCCAAGAATGGACGGACTATAGCAATCAGCCCCAGCATTTT. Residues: CASSQEWTDYSNQPQHF.

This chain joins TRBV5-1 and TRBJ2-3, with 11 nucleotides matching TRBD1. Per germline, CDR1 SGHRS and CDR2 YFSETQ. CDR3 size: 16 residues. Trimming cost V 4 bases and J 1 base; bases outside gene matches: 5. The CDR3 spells CASSGQGATGTDTQYF. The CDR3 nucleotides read TGCGCCAGCAGCGGACAGGGGGCGACGGGCACAGATACGCAGTATTTT.

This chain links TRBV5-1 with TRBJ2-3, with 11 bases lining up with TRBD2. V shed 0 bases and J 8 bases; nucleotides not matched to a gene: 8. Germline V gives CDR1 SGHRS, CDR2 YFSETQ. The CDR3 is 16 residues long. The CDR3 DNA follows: TGCGCCAGCAGCTTGGTTAGCGGGGGGGCTAGTGGTACGCAGTATTTT. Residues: CASSLVSGGASGTQYF.

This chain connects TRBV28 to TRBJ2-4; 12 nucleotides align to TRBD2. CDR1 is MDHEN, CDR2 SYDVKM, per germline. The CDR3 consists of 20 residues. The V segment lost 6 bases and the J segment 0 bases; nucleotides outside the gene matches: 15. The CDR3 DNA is TGTGCCAGCAGCGCTAGAGATGCTAGCGGGGGGGGTGTAGCCAAAAACATTCAGTACTTC. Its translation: CASSARDASGGGVAKNIQYF.

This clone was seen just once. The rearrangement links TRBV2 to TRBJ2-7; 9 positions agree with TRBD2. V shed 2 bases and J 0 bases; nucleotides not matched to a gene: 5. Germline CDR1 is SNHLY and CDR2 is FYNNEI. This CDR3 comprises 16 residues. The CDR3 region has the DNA TGTGCCAGCAGTGAAACCCGGACTAGCGACTCCTACGAGCAGTACTTC. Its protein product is CASSETRTSDSYEQYF.

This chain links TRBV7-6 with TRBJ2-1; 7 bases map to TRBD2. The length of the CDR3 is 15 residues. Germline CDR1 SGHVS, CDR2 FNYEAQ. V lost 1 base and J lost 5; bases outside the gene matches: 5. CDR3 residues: CASSLGGGLNNEQFF. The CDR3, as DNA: TGTGCCAGCAGCTTAGGGGGGGGGTTGAACAATGAGCAGTTCTTC. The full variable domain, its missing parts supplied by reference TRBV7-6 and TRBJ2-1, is GAGVSQSPRYKVTKRGQDVALRCDPISGHVSLYWYRQALGQGPEFLTYFNYEAQQDKSGLPNDRFSAERPEGSISTLTIQRTEQRDSAMYRCASSLGGGLNNEQFFGPGTRLTVL.

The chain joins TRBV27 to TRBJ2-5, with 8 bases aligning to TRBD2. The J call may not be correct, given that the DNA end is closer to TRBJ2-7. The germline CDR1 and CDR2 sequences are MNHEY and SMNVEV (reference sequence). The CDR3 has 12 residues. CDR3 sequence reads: CASSPRGGEQYF. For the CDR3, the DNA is TGTGCCAGCAGTCCCCGGGGGGGCGAGCAGTACTTC.

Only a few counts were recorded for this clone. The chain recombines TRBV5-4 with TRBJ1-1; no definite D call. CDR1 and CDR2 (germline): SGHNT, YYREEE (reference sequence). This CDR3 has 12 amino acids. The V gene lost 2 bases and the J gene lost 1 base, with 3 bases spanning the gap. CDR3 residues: CASSFSNTEAFF. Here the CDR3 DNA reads TGTGCCAGCAGCTTCTCGAACACTGAAGCTTTCTTT.

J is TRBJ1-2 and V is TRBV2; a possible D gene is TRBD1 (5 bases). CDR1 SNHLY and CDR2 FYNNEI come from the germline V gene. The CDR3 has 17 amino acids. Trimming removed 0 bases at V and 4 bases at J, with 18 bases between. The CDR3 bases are TGTGCCAGCAGTGAAGCGCTGGGGCTCGAGGAGAGCTATGGCTACACCTTC. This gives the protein CASSEALGLEESYGYTF.

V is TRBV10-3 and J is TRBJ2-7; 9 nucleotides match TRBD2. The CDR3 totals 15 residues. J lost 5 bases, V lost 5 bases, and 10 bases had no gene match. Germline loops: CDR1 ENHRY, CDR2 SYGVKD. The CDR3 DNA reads TGTGCCATCAGTCCCCCCCTCAGCGGGAGGAACGAGCAGTACTTC. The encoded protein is CAISPPLSGRNEQYF.

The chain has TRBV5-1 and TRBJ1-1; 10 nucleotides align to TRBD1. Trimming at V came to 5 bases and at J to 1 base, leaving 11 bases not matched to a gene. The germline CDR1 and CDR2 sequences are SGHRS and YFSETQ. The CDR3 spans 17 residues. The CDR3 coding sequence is TGCGCCAGCAGTTTAACCGGGACAGGGGCGGAGAACACTGAAGCTTTCTTT. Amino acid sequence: CASSLTGTGAENTEAFF.

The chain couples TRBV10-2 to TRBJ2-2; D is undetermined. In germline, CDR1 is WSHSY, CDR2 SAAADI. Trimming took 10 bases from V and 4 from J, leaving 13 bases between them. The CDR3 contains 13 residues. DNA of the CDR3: TGCGCCACCCGGGTCACGTCCACCGGGGAGCTGTTTTTT. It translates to CATRVTSTGELFF.

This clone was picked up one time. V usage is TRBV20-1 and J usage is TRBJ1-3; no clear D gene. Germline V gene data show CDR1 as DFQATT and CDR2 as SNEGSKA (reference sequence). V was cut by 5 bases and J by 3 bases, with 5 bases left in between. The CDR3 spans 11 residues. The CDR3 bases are TGCAGTGCTCCAGTTGGAAACACCATATATTTT. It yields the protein CSAPVGNTIYF.

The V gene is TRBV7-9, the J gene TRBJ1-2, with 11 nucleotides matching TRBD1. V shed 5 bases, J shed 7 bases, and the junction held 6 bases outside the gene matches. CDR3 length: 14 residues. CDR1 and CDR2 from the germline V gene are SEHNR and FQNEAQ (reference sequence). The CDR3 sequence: CASSGQGAGSGYTF. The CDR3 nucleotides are TGTGCCAGCAGCGGACAGGGGGCTGGTTCTGGCTACACCTTC. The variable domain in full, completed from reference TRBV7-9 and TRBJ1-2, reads DTGVSQNPRHKITKRGQNVTFRCDPISEHNRLYWYRQTLGQGPEFLTYFQNEAQLEKSRLLSDRFSAERPKGSFSTLEIQRTEQGDSAMYLCASSGQGAGSGYTFGSGTRLTVV.

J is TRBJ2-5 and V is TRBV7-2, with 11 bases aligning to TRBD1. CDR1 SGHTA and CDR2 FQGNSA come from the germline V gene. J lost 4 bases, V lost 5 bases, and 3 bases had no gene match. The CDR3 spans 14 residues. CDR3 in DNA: TGTGCCAGCAGCGTGGACAGGGGGCGAGAGACCCAGTACTTC. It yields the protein CASSVDRGRETQYF. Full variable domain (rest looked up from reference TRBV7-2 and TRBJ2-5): GAGVSQSPSNKVTEKGKDVELRCDPISGHTALYWYRQSLGQGLEFLIYFQGNSAPDKSGLPSDRFSAERTGGSVSTLTIQRTQQEDSAVYLCASSVDRGRETQYFGPGTRLLVL.

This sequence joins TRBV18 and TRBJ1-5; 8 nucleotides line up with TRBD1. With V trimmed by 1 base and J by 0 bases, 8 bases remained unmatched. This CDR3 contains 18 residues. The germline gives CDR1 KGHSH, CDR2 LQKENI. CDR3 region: CASSPLGTGLNSNQPQHF. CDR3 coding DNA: TGTGCCAGCTCACCACTTGGGACAGGTTTAAATAGCAATCAGCCCCAGCATTTT.

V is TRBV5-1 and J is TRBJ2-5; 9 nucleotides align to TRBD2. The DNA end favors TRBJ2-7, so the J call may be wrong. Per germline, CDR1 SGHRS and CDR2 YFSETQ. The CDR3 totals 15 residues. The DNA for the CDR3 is TGCGCCAGCAGCTTGGAGCTAGCGGGAAACTACGAGCAGTACTTC. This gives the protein CASSLELAGNYEQYF.

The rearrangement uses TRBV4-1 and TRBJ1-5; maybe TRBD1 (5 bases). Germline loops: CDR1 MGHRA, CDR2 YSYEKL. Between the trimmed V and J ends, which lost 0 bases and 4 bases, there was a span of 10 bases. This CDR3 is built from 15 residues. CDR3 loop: CASSQEGRLNQPQHF. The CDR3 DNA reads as TGCGCCAGCAGCCAAGAGGGGCGGTTGAATCAGCCCCAGCATTTT.

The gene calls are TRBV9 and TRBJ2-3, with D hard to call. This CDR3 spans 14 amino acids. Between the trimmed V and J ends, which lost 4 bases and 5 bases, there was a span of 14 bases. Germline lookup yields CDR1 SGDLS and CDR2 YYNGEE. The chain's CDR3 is CASSTTSAGDTQYF. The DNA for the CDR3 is TGTGCCAGCAGCACCACTTCAGCAGGAGATACGCAGTATTTT.

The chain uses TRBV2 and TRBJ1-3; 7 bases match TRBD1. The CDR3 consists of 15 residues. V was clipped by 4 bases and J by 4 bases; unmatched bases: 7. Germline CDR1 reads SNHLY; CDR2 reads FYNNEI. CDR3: CASSGQGGSGNTIYF. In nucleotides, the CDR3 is TGTGCCAGCAGTGGACAGGGTGGTTCCGGAAACACCATATATTTT. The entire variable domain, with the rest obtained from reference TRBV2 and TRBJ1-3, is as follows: EPEVTQTPSHQVTQMGQEVILRCVPISNHLYFYWYRQILGQKVEFLVSFYNNEISEKSEIFDDQFSVERPDGSNFTLKIRSTKLEDSAMYFCASSGQGGSGNTIYFGEGSWLTVV.

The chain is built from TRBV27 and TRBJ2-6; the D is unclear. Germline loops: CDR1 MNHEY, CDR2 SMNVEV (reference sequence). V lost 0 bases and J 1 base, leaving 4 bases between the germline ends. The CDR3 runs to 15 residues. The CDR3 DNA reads TGTGCCAGCAGTTTATCCGGGTCTGGGGCCAACGTCCTGACTTTC. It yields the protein CASSLSGSGANVLTF.

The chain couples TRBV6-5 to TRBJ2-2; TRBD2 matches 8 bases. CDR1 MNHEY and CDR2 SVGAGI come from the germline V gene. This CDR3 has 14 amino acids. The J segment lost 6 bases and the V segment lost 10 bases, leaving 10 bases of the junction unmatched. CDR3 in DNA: TGTGCCACCGGGGGACTAGTAAGTCCCGGGGAGCTGTTTTTT. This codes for CATGGLVSPGELFF.

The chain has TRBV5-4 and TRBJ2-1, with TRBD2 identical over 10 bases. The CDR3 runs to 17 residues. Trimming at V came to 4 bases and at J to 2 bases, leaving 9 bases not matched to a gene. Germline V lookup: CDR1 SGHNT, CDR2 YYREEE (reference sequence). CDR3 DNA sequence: TGTGCCAGCAGCCCAAGACTAGCGGGTTATACCTACAATGAGCAGTTCTTC. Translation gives CASSPRLAGYTYNEQFF.

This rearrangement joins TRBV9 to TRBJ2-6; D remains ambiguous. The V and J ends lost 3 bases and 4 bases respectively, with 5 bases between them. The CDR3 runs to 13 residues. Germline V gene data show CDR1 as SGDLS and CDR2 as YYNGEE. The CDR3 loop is CASSASGANVLTF. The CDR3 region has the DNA TGTGCCAGCAGCGCCTCGGGGGCCAACGTCCTGACTTTC.

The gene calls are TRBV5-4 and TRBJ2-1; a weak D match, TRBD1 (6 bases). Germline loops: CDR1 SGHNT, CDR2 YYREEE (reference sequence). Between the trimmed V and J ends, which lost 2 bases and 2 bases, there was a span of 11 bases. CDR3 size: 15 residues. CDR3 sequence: CASSLGGTPYNEQFF. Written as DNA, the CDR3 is TGTGCCAGCAGCTTAGGGGGAACCCCCTACAATGAGCAGTTCTTC.